This TCR beta chain was observed in a study of blood T cells in healthy people across ages. The use of a sample-barcoded 5' primer and a J-beta primer mix characterized a second PCR of about 7 to 12 cycles. TCRdb called the 5' RACE reads again in MiXCR, with one record for every CDR3 protein. The repertoire has 800,000 to 950,000 distinct CDR3 sequences, about 28% of them found once; the top ten carry roughly 10%. Germline assignment: CDR1 MDHEN and CDR2 SYDVKM. V lost 5 bases, J lost 10 bases, and 8 bases stayed unmatched. The CDR3 spans 13 residues. The data were also submitted as part of a second study, on T cells of mothers and their children.

This TCR was recovered from a middle-aged woman in good health. The sample was blood. The V and J genes are TRBV28 and TRBJ1-1; 9 nucleotides line up with TRBD1. In nucleotides, the CDR3 is TGTGCCAGCAGTCCTGGACAGGGGTTTGCAGCTTTCTTT. The encoded protein is CASSPGQGFAAFF.